These T cell receptor beta chains were read from a single sample in a study of early T cells in non-severe SARS-CoV-2 infection. From the 5' RACE reads, TCRdb called clonotypes with MiXCR, one entry per CDR3 protein. The sample has 45,000 to 70,000 distinct CDR3 sequences, 5.5% to 7.5% seen once. The sample comprised whole blood. The receptors derive from an adult who was a healthcare worker with PCR-confirmed SARS-CoV-2 infection or an uninfected control (not recorded which). Each CDR3 is given with its conserved first and last residue. Fields, in order: J gene, D gene, V gene, clone size, CDR3 DNA, CDR3 protein. A D gene is named only where the DNA matches it firmly. Clone size is shown for a subset of rows, as once, few, many or a class of expanded clone.

J gene: TRBJ2-1
D gene: TRBD1
V gene: TRBV7-2
clone size: many
CDR3 DNA: TGTGCCAGCAGCTCCGGGACAGGGGGGTACAATGAGCAGTTCTTC
CDR3 protein: CASSSGTGGYNEQFF

J gene: TRBJ1-1
D gene: NA
V gene: TRBV7-9
clone size: NA
CDR3 DNA: TGTGCCAGCAGCTTAGTAGGGCAGTACACTGAAGCTTTCTTT
CDR3 protein: CASSLVGQYTEAFF

J gene: TRBJ2-5
D gene: TRBD1
V gene: TRBV12-3/TRBV12-4
clone size: many
CDR3 DNA: TGTGCCAGCAGCCTTGTAGGGGGCTTGGGGACCCAGTACTTC
CDR3 protein: CASSLVGGLGTQYF

J gene: TRBJ2-1
D gene: TRBD2
V gene: TRBV29-1
clone size: few
CDR3 DNA: TGCAGCCAGATTGGTATAGCGGGGGCCCTCTCCTACAATGAGCAGTTCTTC
CDR3 protein: CSQIGIAGALSYNEQFF

J gene: TRBJ1-1
D gene: NA
V gene: TRBV10-1
clone size: many
CDR3 DNA: TGCGCCAGCAGCGGGGGAGTGAACACTGAAGCTTTCTTT
CDR3 protein: CASSGGVNTEAFF

J gene: TRBJ2-5
D gene: NA
V gene: TRBV20-1
clone size: many
CDR3 DNA: TGCAGTGCTACGGGCCCCCCGCAAGAGACCCAGTACTTC
CDR3 protein: CSATGPPQETQYF

J gene: TRBJ1-2
D gene: TRBD1
V gene: TRBV20-1
clone size: few
CDR3 DNA: TGCAGTGCCATACCCGGGACAGGGCTAGAGGGCTACACCTTC
CDR3 protein: CSAIPGTGLEGYTF

J gene: TRBJ1-4
D gene: NA
V gene: TRBV5-1
clone size: few
CDR3 DNA: TGCGCCAGCAGACGCTCTGGGGGTAATGAAAAACTGTTTTTT
CDR3 protein: CASRRSGGNEKLFF

J gene: TRBJ2-3
D gene: NA
V gene: TRBV29-1
clone size: many
CDR3 DNA: TGCAGCGTTGGACCCTCCAACGGGAATACGCAGTATTTT
CDR3 protein: CSVGPSNGNTQYF

J gene: TRBJ1-4
D gene: TRBD1
V gene: TRBV28
clone size: many
CDR3 DNA: TGTGCCAGCAGGACAGGGGCGAATGAAAAACTGTTTTTT
CDR3 protein: CASRTGANEKLFF

J gene: TRBJ2-1
D gene: TRBD2
V gene: TRBV7-2
clone size: NA
CDR3 DNA: TGTGCCAGCAGCATCACCTCCACCTTAGCGGGGGGAACCTTAGGCGAGCAGTTCTTC
CDR3 protein: CASSITSTLAGGTLGEQFF

J gene: TRBJ2-4
D gene: TRBD2
V gene: TRBV6-4
clone size: few
CDR3 DNA: TGTGCCAGCAGTGAATCCCCCCAGCGGGGGGTTGAGTTTGACAAAAACATTCAGTACTTC
CDR3 protein: CASSESPQRGVEFDKNIQYF

J gene: TRBJ2-1
D gene: TRBD2
V gene: TRBV20-1
clone size: NA
CDR3 DNA: TGCAGTGCTAGGACTAGCGTCAATGAGCAGTTCTTC
CDR3 protein: CSARTSVNEQFF

J gene: TRBJ2-7
D gene: TRBD1
V gene: TRBV20-1
clone size: many
CDR3 DNA: TGCAGCCCACGGAGGGGACAGGGGGCAGGCGAGCAGTACTTC
CDR3 protein: CSPRRGQGAGEQYF

J gene: TRBJ1-1
D gene: NA
V gene: TRBV6-6
clone size: NA
CDR3 DNA: TGTGCCAGCAGTTCGACTGGTTATGAAGCTTTCTTT
CDR3 protein: CASSSTGYEAFF

J gene: TRBJ1-5
D gene: TRBD1
V gene: TRBV27
clone size: NA
CDR3 DNA: TGTGCCAGCAGTTTCCACAGGGGTAATCAGCCCCAGCATTTT
CDR3 protein: CASSFHRGNQPQHF